The sequence of this T cell receptor (beta chain) was determined in a study of prognosis after radiotherapy for stage I lung cancer (dated by TCRdb to the early 2020s). Describing the broader study: Between early 2018 and early 2019, 15 to 20 stage I NSCLC patients were enrolled in Nanjing, China. The cohort was made up of roughly 13 men and more than five women, with a median age of 74.5 years and an age range of roughly 50 to 95 years. Among the enrolled patients, more than twelve had newly diagnosed primary stage I lung tumors, while about five had oligometastatic NSCLC following surgical resection of the primary tumor. Concurrent therapy was not administered to any patient alongside SBRT. Every patient was deemed medically inoperable, 12 because of comorbidities and over 5 because they refused surgery. Distant metastases were developed by four of the 19 patients after SBRT, at a median of about seven months, whereas no significant progression was observed in the other 15 patients. Peripheral blood TCR beta repertoires were profiled in stage I NSCLC patients before and after stereotactic body radiotherapy, and the repertoires were related to distant failure. Image-guided IMRT or VMAT was used to deliver SBRT in 3 to 5 fractions at a biologically effective dose of at least 100 Gy. Eleven to twelve patients had adenocarcinoma and seven had squamous cell carcinoma as the tumor histology. The study took one blood sample before SBRT and one after SBRT from each of 19 patients and sequenced all 38 samples.

The TCR beta CDR3 region was amplified from genomic DNA by two rounds of multiplex PCR. In the first PCR round, primers specific to each TRBV and TRBJ gene were used, and the primer sequences were filed in Chinese patent CN105087789A. The second PCR round used universal primers. The Roche High Pure PCR Template Preparation Kit was used to extract genomic DNA from frozen PBMCs. An Illumina HiSeq 3000 was used to sequence the libraries paired-end with 151 bp reads. As for the original processing: Raw reads lacking the multiplex PCR primer sequences were removed with CutAdapt. High-quality paired reads were merged into contigs with PEAR. By aligning each contig to reference sequences, MiXCR assigned the TRB V, D and J gene segments to that contig. CDR3 sequences were clustered by base quality and sequence similarity to remove sequencing errors. Shannon entropy normalized by the natural log of productive TCR sequence number was used as the measure of diversity. Clonality was computed as one minus the ratio of Shannon entropy to the natural log of the number of unique clonotypes. Progression-free survival cut-offs for repertoire metrics were chosen using the Youden index of ROC curves, with analyses run in R 3.5.3. Using fastp at Q25 and MiXCR, TCRdb reprocessed the public reads and kept productive beta chains. Rows are combined by CDR3 protein, so each entry shows the most common genes and DNA. The V and J calls and clone size come from TCRdb's table, not from the authors' own analysis. For this sample the table gives about 35,000 distinct CDR3 sequences, of which 25% to 40% were detected only once. 25% to 30% of the sample rests with the top ten.

Overall study outcomes, separate from this receptor: TRBV and TRBJ usage frequencies reportedly varied with metastasis status, involving two V genes at baseline and fewer than 10 V and two J genes after SBRT. The small cohort and short follow-up limited the study, so independent validation of the findings is needed. A decrease in unique TCR clone counts was observed after SBRT (median roughly 10,000 before versus around 6,200 after; Wilcoxon paired P=0.011). None of the reported P values were adjusted for multiple comparisons. No determination of tumor specificity was made for expanded TCR clones. Post-SBRT Shannon entropy and its change from baseline were lower in patients who developed distant metastases; baseline Shannon entropy was not associated with metastases.

All patients had node-negative disease on CT and PET/CT, and none had a history of other malignancies or had previously received chemotherapy or radiotherapy. Roughly 5.9 milliliters of peripheral venous blood were drawn into EDTA tubes at each of two time points. PBMCs were isolated by Ficoll-Paque Plus density-gradient centrifugation. Right after collection, samples were placed at -80 degrees C and kept there until analysis. This clonotype was seen at least ten times. Its binding antigen is unknown. Base qualities are missing; no much larger clone stands one base away. Sequences SEHNR (CDR1) and FQNEAQ (CDR2) are obtained from the germline V gene (reference sequence). V lost 0 bases and J lost 10 bases; the stretch between them is 16 bases long. Including the terminal cysteine and phenylalanine, the CDR3 comprises 16 residues. CDR3 DNA only is kept here, 48 bases in frame from base 1.

This chain joins TRBV7-9 to TRBJ1-6; the D gene cannot be named for sure. The TCR comes from a donor over 45 with non-small cell lung cancer. This specimen consisted of PBMCs, obtained before or after stereotactic body radiation therapy (not recorded which). The bases are TGTGCCAGCAGCTTAGCTGGGCAGATTTCTGAATCACCCCTCCACTTT. Translated, it reads CASSLAGQISESPLHF.